The clone carrying this T cell receptor beta chain was seen repeatedly, ten times or more. Its antigen is not identified. Noted time point: newly diagnosed GD, antithyroid drugs for less than 3 months. PBMC-extracted RNA yielded the TCR library. This sample is drawn from a study of regulatory T cells in long-lasting Graves disease. Regarding the study as a whole: Those with persistent disease had in common more public clonotypes (about 2,500) than new patients (966).

Construction of the TCR beta libraries employed iRepertoire HTBI primers in conjunction with Arm-PCR of CDR3 regions. TCRdb recomputed calls from the multiplex PCR reads with MiXCR, one row per CDR3 protein. The table includes around 500,000 distinct CDR3 sequences, about 16% detected once. These same data were also listed under a study on T cells in Graves' hyperthyroidism and ophthalmopathy.

The clonotype comes from a woman aged 40-60 years with Graves disease. The specimen was peripheral blood mononuclear cells (PBMCs), collected at new diagnosis, from a patient treated with antithyroid drugs.

CDR3 DNA sequence: TGTGCCAGTAGTACGGGACAGGGTAACACTGAAGCTTTCTTT. Protein product: CASSTGQGNTEAFF. The chain carries TRBV19 and TRBJ1-1, with 9 bases that match TRBD1. V lost 4 bases to trimming and J lost 2 bases; unmatched junction nucleotides: 2. The CDR3 extends over 14 amino acids. Germline loops: CDR1 LNHDA, CDR2 SQIVND (reference sequence).